These T cell receptor beta chains were read from a single sample in a study of shared clonotypes between healthy human individuals. Only in-frame clones appear in the TCRdb table, and some are missing; sequencing was by immunoSEQ multiplex PCR. The sample shows about 2.4 million clones, approximately 93% of them seen only once. The sequencing sample was made of naive CD4+ T cells from PBMCs. These receptors originate from a man in his late teens or twenties in good health. Some clones in this sample may be carry-over from other donors' samples. CDR3s include the opening cysteine and the closing phenylalanine or tryptophan. D genes are given only for firm matches. Some rows have no size entry. The others give once, few or many, or a class for an expanded clone.

TRBJ2-5,TRBV5-6,NA,NA,CASSLPVGRRETQYF,TGTGCCAGCAGCCTACCCGTGGGGAGGAGGGAGACCCAGTACTTC
TRBJ2-1,TRBV10-3,NA,NA,CAISDTRPEQFF,TGTGCCATCAGTGATACTCGACCTGAGCAGTTCTTC
TRBJ2-7,TRBV7-9,NA,NA,CASRLDINLAYEQYF,TGTGCCAGCAGATTGGACATCAACCTCGCCTACGAGCAGTACTTC
TRBJ2-3,TRBV7-3,NA,once,CASSLYPTTSTDTQYF,TGTGCCAGCAGCTTATATCCCACGACTAGCACAGATACGCAGTATTTT
TRBJ2-7,TRBV5-5,TRBD2,NA,CASSLTSGISYEQYF,TGTGCCAGCAGCCTGACTAGCGGAATCTCCTACGAGCAGTACTTC
TRBJ2-3,TRBV11-1,TRBD1,NA,CASSSRDRGDTQYF,TGTGCCAGCAGCTCCCGGGACAGGGGGGATACGCAGTATTTT
TRBJ1-2,TRBV5-1,NA,NA,CASSSALPGTIGYTF,TGCGCCAGCAGCTCCGCCTTACCAGGGACTATCGGCTACACCTTC
TRBJ2-6,TRBV6-6,NA,once,CASRSGFGANVLTF,TGTGCCAGCAGGTCAGGGTTTGGGGCCAACGTCCTGACTTTC
TRBJ1-2,TRBV6-5,NA,NA,CATLRDTLGYGYTF,TGTGCCACTTTACGGGACACCCTGGGCTATGGCTACACCTTC
TRBJ1-1,TRBV5-1,NA,NA,CASSPDGPGGNTEAFF,TGCGCCAGCAGCCCGGACGGCCCTGGGGGAAACACTGAAGCTTTCTTT
TRBJ2-5,TRBV2,TRBD2,NA,CASSDRPAGGGETQYF,TGTGCCAGCAGTGACCGGCCAGCGGGAGGTGGAGAGACCCAGTACTTC
TRBJ2-1,TRBV11-2,NA,NA,CASSLEAGEQFF,TGTGCCAGCAGCTTAGAAGCCGGTGAGCAGTTCTTC
TRBJ1-4,TRBV28,TRBD1,NA,CASSSGQVYNEKLFF,TGTGCCAGCAGTTCGGGACAGGTATATAATGAAAAACTGTTTTTT
TRBJ2-7,TRBV28,TRBD2,NA,CASTDPLLAGVYEQYF,TGTGCCAGCACCGACCCCCTCCTAGCGGGAGTTTACGAGCAGTACTTC
TRBJ1-2,TRBV6-6,TRBD1,NA,CASSGTGFNYGYTF,TGTGCCAGCAGTGGGACAGGGTTTAACTATGGCTACACCTTC
TRBJ1-1,TRBV21-1,NA,NA,CASSKEGDIWEAFF,TGTGCCAGCAGCAAAGAAGGGGATATTTGGGAAGCTTTCTTT
TRBJ1-4,TRBV5-8,TRBD1,NA,CASSWRTGLNEKLFF,TGTGCCAGCAGCTGGAGGACAGGGCTTAATGAAAAACTGTTTTTT
TRBJ2-1,TRBV27,NA,NA,CASTLFSGKSYNEQFF,TGTGCCAGCACCCTCTTTTCAGGAAAGTCCTACAATGAGCAGTTCTTC
TRBJ2-7,TRBV19,TRBD2,NA,CASSIVTFPQLAGGPYEQYF,TGTGCCAGTAGTATTGTCACCTTCCCCCAACTAGCGGGAGGGCCGTATGAGCAGTACTTC
TRBJ2-7,TRBV5-1,NA,NA,CASSSQGYEQYF,TGCGCCAGCAGCTCCCAGGGTTACGAGCAGTACTTC
TRBJ1-2,TRBV9,NA,few,CASSVEGVPSYGYTF,TGTGCCAGCAGCGTAGAGGGGGTACCCTCATATGGCTACACCTTC
TRBJ1-2,TRBV2,NA,NA,CASSLRGRLNYGYTF,TGTGCCAGCAGTCTTAGAGGGAGACTCAACTATGGCTACACCTTC
TRBJ2-7,TRBV19,NA,once,CASPSRGTSNFSYF,TGTGCCAGTCCGTCCCGCGGGACTTCGAATTTTTCGTACTTC
TRBJ2-1,TRBV4-2,TRBD2,NA,CASSQDEGTSDRFF,TGTGCCAGCAGCCAAGATGAGGGGACTAGCGACCGGTTCTTC
TRBJ2-1,TRBV28,NA,NA,CASRYTTGIPNNEQFF,TGTGCCAGCAGATACACAACGGGGATTCCCAACAATGAGCAGTTCTTC
TRBJ1-1,TRBV5-1,NA,NA,CASTNQAGSLGEAFF,TGCGCCAGCACCAACCAGGCGGGCAGCCTCGGTGAAGCTTTCTTT
TRBJ2-2,TRBV2,NA,few,CASSERPPPSGELFF,TGTGCCAGCAGTGAACGCCCCCCACCGTCCGGGGAGCTGTTTTTT
TRBJ2-1,TRBV5-1,TRBD1,NA,CASSSQGTHNEQFF,TGCGCCAGCAGCTCACAGGGGACCCACAATGAGCAGTTCTTC
TRBJ1-5,TRBV7-9,NA,few,CASSLSIGQPQHF,TGTGCCAGCAGCTTAAGCATCGGTCAGCCCCAGCATTTT
TRBJ2-2,TRBV5-1,NA,NA,CASSPEGTGELFF,TGCGCCAGCAGCCCGGAGGGAACCGGGGAGCTGTTTTTT
TRBJ1-5,TRBV19,TRBD1,NA,CASSNIAQGWSNQPQHF,TGTGCCAGTAGTAACATAGCACAGGGGTGGAGCAATCAGCCCCAGCATTTT
TRBJ2-7,TRBV6-1,TRBD2,NA,CASIRASGDYEQYF,TGTGCCAGCATTCGGGCTAGCGGGGATTACGAGCAGTACTTC
TRBJ2-3,TRBV5-1,TRBD1,NA,CASSFSGEQGIYTDTQYF,TGCGCCAGCAGCTTCAGCGGAGAACAGGGGATTTACACAGATACGCAGTATTTT
TRBJ2-2,TRBV7-2,NA,NA,CASSLGLPGGELFF,TGTGCCAGCAGCTTAGGGCTACCGGGTGGGGAGCTGTTTTTT
TRBJ2-2,TRBV6-5,NA,NA,CASSYSGRTGELFF,TGTGCCAGCAGTTACTCAGGGCGGACCGGGGAGCTGTTTTTT
TRBJ2-5,TRBV28,NA,NA,CASGWTAPGTQYF,TGTGCCAGCGGATGGACAGCCCCGGGGACCCAGTACTTC
TRBJ2-3,TRBV6-1,NA,NA,CASYGRGTDTQYF,TGTGCCAGCTACGGGAGAGGGACAGATACGCAGTATTTT
TRBJ1-5,TRBV6-5,NA,NA,CASRLGSNQPQHF,TGTGCCAGCAGGCTTGGTAGCAATCAGCCCCAGCATTTT
TRBJ1-1,TRBV28,TRBD1,NA,CASGTGQLNTEAFF,TGTGCCAGCGGGACAGGTCAGTTGAACACTGAAGCTTTCTTT
TRBJ2-1,TRBV11-2,NA,NA,CASSLDLGGWDNEQFF,TGTGCCAGCAGCTTAGATCTTGGGGGATGGGACAATGAGCAGTTCTTC
TRBJ2-7,TRBV28,NA,NA,CASSSPSGIYEQYF,TGTGCCAGCAGTTCTCCGTCAGGAATCTACGAGCAGTACTTC
TRBJ1-3,TRBV6-6,NA,NA,CASSSFGNTIYF,TGTGCCAGCAGTTCCTTCGGAAACACCATATATTTT